The 4 T cell receptor beta chains given below trace back to one sample, sequenced in a study of T cells in tuberculosis. Assay: immunoSEQ multiplex PCR; the TCRdb copy retains only in-frame clones and omits some. The sample gives tens of thousands of clones, nearly 95% of which show up once; 1.4% is in the top ten. The time point denotes: new active TB diagnosis, blood taken before or within 7 days of starting treatment. The sample consisted of PBMCs, taken at tuberculosis diagnosis. All receptors derive from an adult with tuberculosis.

A single count supports this clone. The chain employs TRBV7-6 and TRBJ2-7; 7 nucleotides agree with TRBD2. From germline, CDR1 is SGHVS and CDR2 FNYEAQ. The CDR3 runs 14 residues. The V segment lost 5 bases and the J segment 5 bases; nucleotides outside the gene matches: 9. The CDR3 DNA follows: TGTGCCAGCAGCGTCGGGGGGTCCTACGACGAGCAGTACTTC. This translates into CASSVGGSYDEQYF.

A word on this clone: Other DNA sequences in the same sample also yield this CDR3. The J gene is TRBJ1-5, the V gene TRBV6-1; the D is unclear. Trimming removed 0 bases from V and 7 bases from J, with 7 bases in between. CDR3 size: 13 residues. Germline lookup yields CDR1 MNHNS and CDR2 SASEGT. The CDR3 DNA reads TGTGCCAGCAGTGAAGCAGGCGGGCAGCCCCAGCATTTT. It is translated as CASSEAGGQPQHF.

The rearrangement links TRBV7-9 to TRBJ2-1; 8 bases are a match to TRBD2. Germline CDR1 SEHNR, CDR2 FQNEAQ (reference sequence). The CDR3 has 16 residues. V shed 5 bases, J shed 6 bases, and the junction held 12 bases outside the gene matches. CDR3 nucleotides: TGTGCCAGCAGCCTATCAGGACTAGCAATGGGCAATGAGCAGTTCTTC. Its translation: CASSLSGLAMGNEQFF.

The chain has TRBV5-1 and TRBJ2-7; 9 nucleotides line up with TRBD1. This CDR3 has 15 residues. The V segment lost 1 base and the J segment 5 bases; nucleotides outside the gene matches: 7. CDR1 is SGHRS and CDR2 is YFSETQ in the germline V gene. The CDR3 nucleotides are TGCGCCAGCAGCTTGAGAACAGGGGGCTTAAACGAGCAGTACTTC. Residues: CASSLRTGGLNEQYF. Full variable domain (rest looked up from reference TRBV5-1 and TRBJ2-7): KAGVTQTPRYLIKTRGQQVTLSCSPISGHRSVSWYQQTPGQGLQFLFEYFSETQRNKGNFPGRFSGRQFSNSRSEMNVSTLELGDSALYLCASSLRTGGLNEQYFGPGTRLTVT.